This T cell receptor (beta chain) was obtained from a study of cytotoxic CD8 clonotypes in ibrutinib-treated CLL. In the study overall: Response samples were taken after a median about twelve months of treatment, range 6 to 36.

The intended depth for sequencing was 1 in 200,000 to 1 in 1 million T cells. Measured with immunoSEQ multiplex PCR; TCRdb has only the in-frame clones, and not every one. This sample yields about 130,000 clones, of which roughly 83% are seen a single time; roughly 13% belongs to the top ten. The CDR3 length is 16 residues. Germline V lookup: CDR1 SEHNR, CDR2 FQNEAQ (reference sequence). With 4 bases clipped from V and 5 bases from J, the junction kept 8 bases outside the gene matches. Sequenced here: PBMCs, sampled after 12 months of ibrutinib treatment. This clonotype was obtained from a human donor with chronic lymphocytic leukemia. The chain has TRBV7-9 and TRBJ2-2, with TRBD1 matching 9 bases. In DNA form, the CDR3 reads TGTGCCAGCAGCTCCACAGGGGGCGATCGAACCGGGGAGCTGTTTTTT. Translating it yields CASSSTGGDRTGELFF. The full variable domain, with the rest looked up from reference TRBV7-9 and TRBJ2-2, is DTGVSQNPRHKITKRGQNVTFRCDPISEHNRLYWYRQTLGQGPEFLTYFQNEAQLEKSRLLSDRFSAERPKGSFSTLEIQRTEQGDSAMYLCASSSTGGDRTGELFFGEGSRLTVL.